One sample yielded the 28 T cell receptor beta chains listed below, sequenced in a study of T-cell reconstitution after alpha-beta-depleted transplantation in children. The authors prepared the TCRbeta library with unique molecular identifiers. MiXCR, applied by TCRdb to the PCR reads, yields one record per CDR3 protein. Among 360,000 or so distinct CDR3 sequences listed, over 20% were seen once. Specimen: PBMCs from the stem cell graft donor, collected from the stem cell graft. The source is a human donor who donated a stem cell graft to a child with acute myeloid leukemia.

The chain is built from TRBV7-9 and TRBJ2-7, with TRBD1 matching 9 bases. V lost 8 bases, J lost 0 bases, and 2 bases stayed unmatched. Per the germline V gene, CDR1 is SEHNR and CDR2 is FQNEAQ (reference sequence). The CDR3 length is 13 residues. The CDR3 region is CASGTGSSYEQYF. CDR3 sequence (DNA): TGTGCCAGCGGGACAGGGAGCTCCTACGAGCAGTACTTC.

The chain combines TRBV5-1 with TRBJ2-3; D is perhaps TRBD1 or TRBD2 (5 bases each). Germline V gene sequence: CDR1 SGHRS, CDR2 YFSETQ. Trimming removed 4 bases from V and 0 bases from J, with 9 bases in between. This CDR3 has 14 amino acids. The CDR3 DNA follows: TGCGCCAGCAGCGGGGGTACTAGCACAGATACGCAGTATTTT. This codes for CASSGGTSTDTQYF. The whole variable domain, filled in from reference TRBV5-1 and TRBJ2-3, reads KAGVTQTPRYLIKTRGQQVTLSCSPISGHRSVSWYQQTPGQGLQFLFEYFSETQRNKGNFPGRFSGRQFSNSRSEMNVSTLELGDSALYLCASSGGTSTDTQYFGPGTRLTVL.

For the CDR3, the DNA is TGTGCCACCAGCAAGGGACAGCTTTACGGCTACACCTTC. Translation gives CATSKGQLYGYTF. This chain uses TRBV15 with TRBJ1-2, with 7 bases fitting TRBD1. With V trimmed by 4 bases and J by 8 bases, 7 bases remained unmatched. This CDR3 is built from 13 residues. CDR1 is LNHNV, CDR2 YYDKDF, per germline (reference sequence).

This clonotype was observed a handful of times. The chain uses TRBV18 and TRBJ2-7; a possible D gene is TRBD1 (5 bases). The germline V gene has CDR1 KGHSH and CDR2 LQKENI. V lost 8 bases to trimming and J lost 6 bases, with 11 bases between them. The CDR3 is 11 amino acids. DNA for the CDR3: TGTGCCAGCAGACAGTTACTCGAGCAGTACTTC. This codes for CASRQLLEQYF.

In this sample, this clonotype turned up many times. J is TRBJ2-5 and V is TRBV12-3 or TRBV12-4; D ambiguous. With 3 bases removed from V and 5 bases from J, the gap between germline ends came to 4 bases. The length of the CDR3 is 11 residues. The CDR3 DNA is TGTGCCAGCAGTTTTGTGGAGACCCAGTACTTC. Protein: CASSFVETQYF.

The rearrangement joins TRBV6-1 to TRBJ2-7; 11 positions match TRBD1. Unmatched junction bases numbered 10, after V lost 8 bases and J lost 1 base. Germline V gives CDR1 MNHNS, CDR2 SASEGT. The CDR3 length is 16 residues. The CDR3 reads CASGAGTGGGSYEQYF. CDR3 sequence (DNA): TGTGCCAGCGGTGCCGGGACAGGGGGTGGTTCCTACGAGCAGTACTTC.

The chain combines TRBV20-1 with TRBJ2-7; weak D call: TRBD2 (5 bases). The CDR3 spans 15 residues. The germline CDR1 and CDR2 sequences are DFQATT and SNEGSKA (reference sequence). V shed 1 base and J shed 5 bases, with 18 bases lying between them. This CDR3 is CSARVRDNFGDEQYF. DNA for the CDR3: TGCAGTGCTAGAGTACGGGATAACTTTGGTGACGAGCAGTACTTC.

This chain links TRBV12-3 or TRBV12-4 with TRBJ2-2; D gene ambiguous. V lost 3 bases to trimming and J lost 0 bases, with 11 bases between them. CDR3 size: 16 residues. CDR3 region: CASSFGFRSNTGELFF. CDR3 nucleotide sequence: TGTGCCAGCAGTTTTGGTTTCAGATCGAACACCGGGGAGCTGTTTTTT.

This clonotype appeared a few times. The rearrangement joins TRBV12-3 or TRBV12-4 to TRBJ2-1; D might be TRBD1 (5 bases). CDR3 length: 14 amino acids. The V end lost 5 bases, the J end lost 9 bases, and 17 bases lay between the germline ends. The CDR3 here is CASSPSTGLGEQFF. CDR3 nucleotide sequence: TGTGCCAGCAGTCCATCTACAGGATTAGGTGAGCAGTTCTTC.

This chain links TRBV23-1 with TRBJ2-7, with D possibly TRBD1 on 6 matching bases. TRBV23-1 is an ORF, with its function uncertain. V lost 2 bases and J 6 bases, leaving 8 bases between the germline ends. The CDR3 loop spans 12 amino acids. CDR3: CASSQRRGEQYF. CDR3 bases: TGCGCCAGCAGTCAACGCAGGGGCGAGCAGTACTTC.

This clonotype was detected a few times. The chain carries TRBV29-1 and TRBJ2-2; 7 nucleotides match TRBD2. The CDR3 covers 13 residues. The germline V gene has CDR1 SQVTM and CDR2 ANQGSEA. CDR3 sequence reads: CSLPGGGTGELFF. The CDR3, as DNA: TGCAGTCTTCCTGGGGGGGGGACCGGGGAGCTGTTTTTT.

The chain links TRBV30 to TRBJ2-3, with a tentative D call TRBD2 (6 bases). This CDR3 spans 14 amino acids. CDR1 is GTSNPN and CDR2 is SVGIG in the germline V gene (reference sequence). V lost 4 bases, J lost 2 bases, and 13 bases lay in between. The CDR3 loop is CAWTRGTITDTQYF. Written as DNA, the CDR3 is TGTGCCTGGACCCGGGGGACGATCACAGATACGCAGTATTTT.

The chain has TRBV20-1 and TRBJ2-7; D call uncertain. V was shortened by 6 bases and J by 0 bases, with 15 bases between the two germline ends. CDR3 length equals 14 residues. CDR1 and CDR2 from the germline V gene are DFQATT and SNEGSKA (reference sequence). CDR3 amino acids: CSAPLGSGSYEQYF. The CDR3 DNA follows: TGCAGTGCACCTCTCGGCAGTGGCTCCTACGAGCAGTACTTC.

This clonotype has more than one count but fewer than ten. The chain carries TRBV20-1 and TRBJ1-1; no clear D gene. V was clipped by 6 bases and J by 0 bases, with 14 bases between them. Germline V gives CDR1 DFQATT, CDR2 SNEGSKA (reference sequence). This CDR3 spans 14 amino acids. The CDR3 coding sequence is TGCAGTGCCCCGAAGTGGGGAATGAACACTGAAGCTTTCTTT. It codes for CSAPKWGMNTEAFF.

In its sample, this clonotype was seen a few times. The rearrangement uses TRBV20-1 and TRBJ2-1, with 10 bases aligning to TRBD2. Germline V gene data show CDR1 as DFQATT and CDR2 as SNEGSKA (reference sequence). With 6 bases clipped from V and 3 bases from J, the junction kept 5 bases outside the gene matches. The CDR3 runs 14 residues. The CDR3 nucleotides are TGCAGTGCGGGTAGCGGGAGGTACTACAATGAGCAGTTCTTC. It encodes CSAGSGRYYNEQFF.

V and J are TRBV7-6 and TRBJ1-6, with 8 positions matching TRBD1. The CDR3 contains 17 residues. From germline, CDR1 is SGHVS and CDR2 FNYEAQ. V was clipped by 0 bases and J by 6 bases; unmatched bases: 7. CDR3 sequence: CASSLAGQGARNSPLHF. The DNA of the CDR3 is TGTGCCAGCAGCTTAGCGGGGCAGGGGGCGCGTAATTCACCCCTCCACTTT.

This clonotype was counted at least ten times. The rearrangement uses TRBV12-3 or TRBV12-4 and TRBJ1-5; 12 bases are a match to TRBD1. V trimming: 5 bases; J trimming: 7 bases; junction bases outside the gene matches: 6. This CDR3 is 15 amino acids long. The CDR3 DNA follows: TGTGCCAGCAGTGGGGGACAGGGGGCTCGGCAGCCCCAGCATTTT. Residues: CASSGGQGARQPQHF.

The chain has TRBV7-3 and TRBJ2-1; 11 bases fit TRBD2. The CDR3 length is 15 residues. The germline gives CDR1 SGHTA, CDR2 FQGTGA. Losses at the gene ends were 5 bases for V and 6 bases for J; bases not matched to a gene: 6. CDR3: CASSPSSGGFNEQFF. DNA of the CDR3: TGTGCCAGCAGCCCCTCTAGCGGGGGGTTCAATGAGCAGTTCTTC. Looking up the rest from reference TRBV7-3 and TRBJ2-1 gives the full variable domain: GAGVSQTPSNKVTEKGKYVELRCDPISGHTALYWYRQSLGQGPEFLIYFQGTGAADDSGLPNDRFFAVRPEGSVSTLKIQRTERGDSAVYLCASSPSSGGFNEQFFGPGTRLTVL.

This clonotype was seen a single time. The chain is built from TRBV14 and TRBJ2-1; 15 bases agree with TRBD2. This CDR3 has 16 residues. Trimming cost V 8 bases and J 9 bases; bases outside gene matches: 11. The germline CDR1 and CDR2 sequences are SGHDN and FVKESK. CDR3: CASGPGLAGGLAEQFF. The CDR3 DNA is TGTGCCAGCGGCCCCGGACTAGCGGGAGGGCTTGCTGAGCAGTTCTTC.

The rearrangement links TRBV27 to TRBJ2-7; 7 nucleotides agree with TRBD2. The CDR3 covers 14 residues. The V gene end was trimmed by 2 bases and the J gene end by 4 bases; junction bases not matched to a gene: 5. Per the germline V gene, CDR1 is MNHEY and CDR2 is SMNVEV (reference sequence). The CDR3 region has the DNA TGTGCCAGCAGTTTAAACGGGAGGCGTTACGAGCAGTACTTC. Translating it yields CASSLNGRRYEQYF.

This clonotype was detected a few times. This chain links TRBV9 with TRBJ2-1; 10 bases match TRBD2. The CDR3 length is 14 residues. CDR1 is SGDLS and CDR2 is YYNGEE in the germline V gene. The V and J ends lost 3 bases and 5 bases, in that order; junction bases with no gene match: 2. The CDR3 nucleotides read TGTGCCAGCAGCGCCGGACTAGCGGACAATGAGCAGTTCTTC. Amino acids: CASSAGLADNEQFF.

The chain links TRBV27 to TRBJ1-5; D not certain. This CDR3 is built from 15 residues. Germline assignment: CDR1 MNHEY and CDR2 SMNVEV (reference sequence). V was pared by 0 bases and J by 6 bases, with 12 bases between. CDR3 region: CASSLSIGLGQPQHF. The CDR3 DNA sequence: TGTGCCAGCAGTTTATCAATTGGGTTGGGTCAGCCCCAGCATTTT.

The chain recombines TRBV5-5 with TRBJ2-1, with 14 bases fitting TRBD2. Unmatched junction bases numbered 5, after V lost 1 base and J lost 2 bases. CDR1 is SGHKS and CDR2 is YYEKEE in the germline V gene (reference sequence). The CDR3 totals 18 residues. CDR3 sequence reads: CASSLRGLAGVAYNEQFF. For the CDR3, the DNA is TGTGCCAGCAGCTTGAGGGGACTAGCGGGAGTCGCCTACAATGAGCAGTTCTTC.

The genes are TRBV20-1 and TRBJ1-2; 7 nucleotides align to TRBD1. Germline V gene sequence: CDR1 DFQATT, CDR2 SNEGSKA (reference sequence). There are 10 residues in the CDR3. The CDR3 region is CRARGQGYTF. CDR3 coding DNA: TGCAGGGCGAGGGGGCAAGGCTACACCTTC.

This rearrangement joins TRBV5-1 to TRBJ2-1, with 8 bases identical to TRBD1. V shed 4 bases, J shed 0 bases, and the junction held 6 bases outside the gene matches. Germline V gene data show CDR1 as SGHRS and CDR2 as YFSETQ. This CDR3 has 16 amino acids. The CDR3 loop is CASSVRQGSSYNEQFF. The CDR3 region has the DNA TGCGCCAGCAGCGTCCGACAGGGGAGCTCCTACAATGAGCAGTTCTTC.

This clonotype was counted only a few times. The genes are TRBV4-2 and TRBJ2-3; D unclear. The V end lost 0 bases, the J end lost 6 bases, and 10 bases lay between the germline ends. The CDR3 consists of 14 residues. Germline-derived CDR1 and CDR2 are LGHNA and YNFKEQ. CDR3 amino acids: CASSQDRVWDTQYF. The CDR3 DNA reads TGTGCCAGCAGCCAAGATCGGGTCTGGGATACGCAGTATTTT.

This clonotype has more than one count but fewer than ten. V and J are TRBV20-1 and TRBJ1-1; D gene uncertain. Trimming cost V 5 bases and J 0 bases, with 13 bases left between them. The germline CDR1 and CDR2 sequences are DFQATT and SNEGSKA (reference sequence). The CDR3 has 14 amino acids. The chain's CDR3 is CSASWVGMNTEAFF. The CDR3, as DNA: TGCAGTGCTTCCTGGGTAGGCATGAACACTGAAGCTTTCTTT.

This clonotype was counted a few times. This rearrangement joins TRBV12-3 or TRBV12-4 to TRBJ2-1; 10 bases match TRBD2. The CDR3 has 16 residues. V was pared by 4 bases and J by 5 bases, with 8 bases of the junction left unmatched. The CDR3 here is CASSSLTSGIHNEQFF. The DNA of the CDR3 is TGTGCCAGCAGTTCCTTAACTAGCGGGATACACAATGAGCAGTTCTTC.